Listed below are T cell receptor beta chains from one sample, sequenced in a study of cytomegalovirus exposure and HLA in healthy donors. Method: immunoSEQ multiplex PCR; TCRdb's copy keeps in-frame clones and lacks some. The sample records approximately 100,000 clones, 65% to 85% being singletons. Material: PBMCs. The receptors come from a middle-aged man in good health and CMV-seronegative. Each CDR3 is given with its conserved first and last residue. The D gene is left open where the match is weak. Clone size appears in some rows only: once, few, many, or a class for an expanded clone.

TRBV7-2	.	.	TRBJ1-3	CATGWAGVYSGNTIYF	TGTGCCACCGGGTGGGCAGGGGTCTACTCTGGAAACACCATATATTTT
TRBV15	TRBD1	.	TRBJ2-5	CATSPDRAETQYF	TGTGCCACCAGCCCGGACAGGGCTGAGACCCAGTACTTC
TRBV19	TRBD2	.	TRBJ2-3	CASSAIVGGGAPDTQYF	TGTGCCAGTAGTGCCATTGTTGGCGGGGGGGCCCCAGATACGCAGTATTTT
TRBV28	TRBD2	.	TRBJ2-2	CASSYSGGANTGELFF	TGTGCCAGCAGCTACAGCGGGGGGGCGAACACCGGGGAGCTGTTTTTT
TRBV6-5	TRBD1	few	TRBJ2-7	CASSYGPDRTYEQYF	TGTGCCAGCAGTTACGGCCCGGACAGGACTTACGAGCAGTACTTC
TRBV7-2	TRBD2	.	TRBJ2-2	CASSLRRPSGSWDGELFF	TGTGCCAGCAGCTTAAGGAGGCCTAGCGGGAGCTGGGACGGGGAGCTGTTTTTT
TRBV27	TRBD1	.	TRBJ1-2	CASSFSGGSDYGYTF	TGTGCCAGCAGTTTTTCAGGGGGCAGTGACTATGGCTACACCTTC
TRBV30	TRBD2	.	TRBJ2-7	CAWSVLGGAFHEQYF	TGTGCCTGGAGTGTACTCGGGGGGGCCTTTCACGAGCAGTACTTC
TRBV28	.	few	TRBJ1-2	CASNRIGGVAETF	TGTGCCAGCAACCGTATAGGGGGGGTCGCTGAAACCTTC
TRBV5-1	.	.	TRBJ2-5	CASSSGLTQETQYF	TGCGCCAGCAGCTCAGGACTGACGCAAGAGACCCAGTACTTC
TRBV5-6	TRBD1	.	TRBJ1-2	CASSKGDRVGYTF	TGTGCCAGCAGCAAAGGAGACAGGGTTGGCTACACCTTC
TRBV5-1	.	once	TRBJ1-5	CASSKSHGGNQPQHF	TGCGCCAGCAGCAAGTCCCACGGAGGCAATCAGCCCCAGCATTTT
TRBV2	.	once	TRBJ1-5	CASSEILSGQQPQHF	TGTGCCAGCAGTGAAATACTGTCAGGCCAACAGCCCCAGCATTTT
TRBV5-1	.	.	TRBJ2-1	CASSIRDTHNEQFF	TGCGCCAGCAGCATCCGGGACACACACAATGAGCAGTTCTTC
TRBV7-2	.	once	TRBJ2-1	CASKRRGSGYNEQFF	TGTGCCAGCAAGCGGAGGGGTAGCGGCTACAATGAGCAGTTCTTC
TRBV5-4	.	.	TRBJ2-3	CASSQGTTDTQYF	TGTGCCAGCAGCCAGGGGACCACAGATACGCAGTATTTT
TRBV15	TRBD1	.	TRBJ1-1	CATGTGVMNTEAFF	TGTGCCACCGGGACAGGTGTCATGAACACTGAAGCTTTCTTT
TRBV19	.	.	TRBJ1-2	CASSGTRIYGYTF	TGTGCCAGTAGTGGTACGAGAATCTATGGCTACACCTTC
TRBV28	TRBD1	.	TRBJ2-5	CASKLGGLETQYF	TGTGCCAGCAAATTAGGGGGCTTAGAGACCCAGTACTTC
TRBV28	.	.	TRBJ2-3	CAGRGGPGTDTQYF	TGTGCCGGCCGGGGTGGGCCCGGAACAGATACGCAGTATTTT
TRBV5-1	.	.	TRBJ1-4	CASSEGTLATNEKLFF	TGCGCCAGCAGCGAGGGGACACTGGCAACTAATGAAAAACTGTTTTTT
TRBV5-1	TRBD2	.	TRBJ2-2	CASSSSLGGLAENTGELFF	TGCGCCAGCAGCTCGTCATTGGGTGGACTAGCGGAGAACACCGGGGAGCTGTTTTTT
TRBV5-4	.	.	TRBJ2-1	CASSLSIGGAHNEQFF	TGTGCCAGCAGCTTGTCGATAGGGGGGGCCCACAATGAGCAGTTCTTC
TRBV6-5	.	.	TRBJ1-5	CASSFGRTNQPQHF	TGTGCCAGCAGTTTTGGCAGAACCAATCAGCCCCAGCATTTT
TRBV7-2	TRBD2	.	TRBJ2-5	CASSLRTSGEETQYF	TGTGCCAGCAGCTTAAGGACTAGCGGAGAAGAGACCCAGTACTTC
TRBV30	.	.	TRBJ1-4	CAWSVLGTTTNEKLFF	TGTGCCTGGAGTGTACTTGGGACTACAACTAATGAAAAACTGTTTTTT
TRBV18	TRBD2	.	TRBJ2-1	CASSPSTGTSGDNEQFF	TGTGCCAGCTCACCATCCACCGGGACTAGCGGGGACAATGAGCAGTTCTTC
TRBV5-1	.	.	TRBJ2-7	CASSLLELPGEQYF	TGCGCCAGCAGCTTGCTAGAATTGCCCGGCGAGCAGTACTTC